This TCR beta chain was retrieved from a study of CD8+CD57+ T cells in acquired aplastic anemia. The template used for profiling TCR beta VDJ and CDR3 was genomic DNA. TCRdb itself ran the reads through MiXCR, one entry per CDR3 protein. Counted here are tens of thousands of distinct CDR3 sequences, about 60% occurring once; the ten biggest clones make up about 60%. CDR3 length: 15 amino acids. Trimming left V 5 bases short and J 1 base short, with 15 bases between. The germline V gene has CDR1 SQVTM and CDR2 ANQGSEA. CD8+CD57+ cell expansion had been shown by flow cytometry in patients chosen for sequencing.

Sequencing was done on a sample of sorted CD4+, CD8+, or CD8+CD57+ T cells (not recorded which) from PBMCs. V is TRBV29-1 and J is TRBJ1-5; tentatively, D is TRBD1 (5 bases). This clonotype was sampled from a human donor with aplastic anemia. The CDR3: CSVRIGGSSNQPQHF. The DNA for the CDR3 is TGCAGCGTTAGAATTGGGGGTAGCAGCAATCAGCCCCAGCATTTT. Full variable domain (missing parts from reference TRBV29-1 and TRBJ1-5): SAVISQKPSRDICQRGTSLTIQCQVDSQVTMMFWYRQQPGQSLTLIATANQGSEATYESGFVIDKFPISRPNLTFSTLTVSNMSPEDSSIYLCSVRIGGSSNQPQHFGDGTRLSIL.